Following are 23 T cell receptor beta chains from one sample sequenced in a study of identical twins (dated by TCRdb to between 2015 and 2016). Receptor amplification or capture employed 5' RACE. Instrument on record: Illumina HiSeq 2000. TCRdb ran its own pipeline on the public reads, namely fastp trimming at Q25 and MiXCR clone calling, and kept in-frame beta chains. Records with the same CDR3 protein are collapsed into one entry carrying the most frequent genes and DNA. The sample table holds 1.5 million to 2 million distinct CDR3 sequences, of which roughly a third were seen once. Less than 0.35% of the sample lies in the top ten. Material: cord blood. The receptors shown here come from a newborn girl in good health.

This clonotype has a handful of counts. The rearrangement uses TRBV4-2 and TRBJ2-3; 10 bases agree with TRBD2. Germline V gene data show CDR1 as LGHNA and CDR2 as YNFKEQ. V was clipped by 4 bases and J by 6 bases; unmatched bases: 7. The CDR3 is 15 residues long. The DNA for the CDR3 is TGTGCCAGCAGCCGCGAAAGCGGGGGGGCGGATACGCAGTATTTT. It is translated as CASSRESGGADTQYF.

The V call is TRBV20-1, the J call TRBJ2-7; TRBD2 matches 12 bases. Trimming cost V 1 base and J 3 bases; bases outside gene matches: 4. In germline, CDR1 is DFQATT, CDR2 SNEGSKA (reference sequence). The CDR3 totals 15 residues. The CDR3 spells CSARVGLAGNYEQYF. In nucleotides, the CDR3 is TGCAGTGCTAGAGTAGGACTAGCGGGGAACTACGAGCAGTACTTC.

This clonotype was recorded a few times. This chain links TRBV6-6 with TRBJ1-1; D unclear. The germline V gene has CDR1 MNHNY and CDR2 SVGAGI (reference sequence). Trimming shortened V by 5 bases and J by 1 base, and 11 bases separated the two germline ends. There are 14 residues in the CDR3. The CDR3: CASSPGSPNTEAFF. CDR3 DNA sequence: TGTGCCAGCAGTCCTGGGTCTCCGAACACTGAAGCTTTCTTT.

This clonotype appeared many times. The rearrangement joins TRBV13 to TRBJ2-3, with 10 positions matching TRBD2. CDR1 PRHDT and CDR2 FYEKMQ come from the germline V gene (reference sequence). J was trimmed by 2 bases and V by 5 bases; bases with no gene match: 7. CDR3 length: 16 residues. The CDR3 sequence: CASSQSGTSDTDTQYF. DNA for the CDR3: TGTGCCAGCAGCCAATCGGGGACTAGCGACACAGATACGCAGTATTTT.

The table lists this clonotype with a few counts. The chain links TRBV5-1 to TRBJ2-3; 11 bases agree with TRBD2. V was clipped by 1 base and J by 7 bases; unmatched bases: 8. The CDR3 contains 16 residues. Germline-derived CDR1 and CDR2 are SGHRS and YFSETQ. The CDR3 nucleotides read TGCGCCAGCAGCTTGATCTCTAGCGGGAGGAGGAATACGCAGTATTTT. It specifies CASSLISSGRRNTQYF.

J is TRBJ2-7 and V is TRBV29-1, with TRBD1 matching over 7 bases. The V and J ends lost 5 bases and 2 bases, in that order; junction bases with no gene match: 6. From germline, CDR1 is SQVTM and CDR2 ANQGSEA. The CDR3 is 13 residues long. CDR3 DNA: TGCAGCGTTAGGGGACAGCTTACCTACGAGCAGTACTTC. This sequence encodes CSVRGQLTYEQYF.

In this sample, this clonotype turned up a few times. This sequence joins TRBV12-3 or TRBV12-4 and TRBJ2-2; D not resolved. CDR3 length equals 14 residues. V was pared by 2 bases and J by 1 base, with 5 bases between. CDR3 bases: TGTGCCAGCAGTTTACACAGGAACACCGGGGAGCTGTTTTTT. It specifies CASSLHRNTGELFF.

This clonotype was recorded a few times. V gene TRBV21-1 combines with J gene TRBJ1-5; TRBD1, the table's D call, lacks a check against the DNA. TRBV21-1 is a pseudogene segment. The CDR3 has 16 residues. CDR3 nucleotides: TGTGCCAGCAGCAAAGAAGGGACGGATAGCAATCAGCCCCAGCATTTT. Translated: CASSKEGTDSNQPQHF.

The chain uses TRBV4-1 and TRBJ1-4, with TRBD1 identical over 7 bases. Unmatched junction bases numbered 8, after V lost 5 bases and J lost 8 bases. Germline CDR1 reads MGHRA; CDR2 reads YSYEKL. This CDR3 region has 14 residues. CDR3 amino acids: CASSSDREKEKLFF. The CDR3 region has the DNA TGCGCCAGCAGCTCTGACAGGGAAAAGGAAAAACTGTTTTTT.

On this clonotype: A much larger clonotype is one base distant, so this may be a read error. This rearrangement joins TRBV10-3 to TRBJ2-5; D is possibly TRBD1 (5 bases). Per the germline V gene, CDR1 is ENHRY and CDR2 is SYGVKD. The CDR3 consists of 12 residues. V lost 2 bases, J lost 11 bases, and 12 bases lay in between. CDR3: CAISEGHYKQYF. The CDR3 DNA reads TGTGCCATCAGTGAGGGACACTACAAGCAGTACTTC.

The rearrangement joins TRBV20-1 to TRBJ1-4, with D unclear. This CDR3 has 12 amino acids. Trimming took off 3 bases at V and 4 bases at J, with 6 bases between the two ends. Germline-derived CDR1 and CDR2 are DFQATT and SNEGSKA (reference sequence). In nucleotides, the CDR3 is TGCAGTGCTAGTTCCGGTAATGAAAAACTGTTTTTT. Its translation is CSASSGNEKLFF.

The genes are TRBV27 and TRBJ2-5, with 8 nucleotides matching TRBD2. This CDR3 has 15 amino acids. The junction had 15 bases not matched to a gene; V was cut back by 4 bases and J by 11 bases. Germline assignment: CDR1 MNHEY and CDR2 SMNVEV (reference sequence). Here the CDR3 DNA reads TGTGCCAGCAGTTCCCAGCGGGAGAGGGACAATGAGCAGTACTTC. Its protein is CASSSQRERDNEQYF.

The chain couples TRBV20-1 to TRBJ2-7; 12 bases agree with TRBD2. J was trimmed by 5 bases and V by 7 bases; bases with no gene match: 9. The CDR3 runs to 14 residues. Germline V gene sequence: CDR1 DFQATT, CDR2 SNEGSKA (reference sequence). CDR3 nucleotides: TGCAGTGTTTGGACTAGCGGGATTATCAACGAGCAGTACTTC. Translation gives CSVWTSGIINEQYF.

This clonotype was counted only a few times. The chain has TRBV9 and TRBJ2-7; D remains ambiguous. V lost 2 bases, J lost 2 bases, and 17 bases lay in between. Germline values: CDR1 SGDLS, CDR2 YYNGEE. The CDR3 consists of 16 residues. The CDR3 reads CASSVSFFGEPYEQYF. CDR3 DNA sequence: TGTGCCAGCAGCGTGAGCTTCTTTGGGGAACCCTACGAGCAGTACTTC.

The V and J genes are TRBV9 and TRBJ1-1, with D unresolved. Germline V gene data show CDR1 as SGDLS and CDR2 as YYNGEE. The CDR3 is made up of 13 amino acids. V was clipped by 6 bases and J by 0 bases, with 9 bases between them. The CDR3 DNA follows: TGTGCCAGCAATGACGTTATGAACACTGAAGCTTTCTTT. Translated: CASNDVMNTEAFF.

This clonotype turned up a few times. The chain is built from TRBV4-1 and TRBJ2-3; a weak D match, TRBD1 (5 bases). V was shortened by 2 bases and J by 4 bases, with 13 bases between the two germline ends. From germline, CDR1 is MGHRA and CDR2 YSYEKL. The CDR3 is 15 residues long. CDR3 nucleotides: TGCGCCAGCAGCCAACTGGACACCGGCCCAGATACGCAGTATTTT. This translates into CASSQLDTGPDTQYF.

This clonotype was counted ten times or more. The chain recombines TRBV3-1 with TRBJ2-1; 10 positions agree with TRBD2. CDR1 and CDR2 (germline): LGHDT, YNNKEL (reference sequence). The CDR3 length is 15 residues. V lost 4 bases and J lost 0; bases outside the gene matches: 0. CDR3 coding DNA: TGTGCCAGCAGCCGACTAGCGGGCTCCTACAATGAGCAGTTCTTC. Translated, it gives CASSRLAGSYNEQFF.

This clonotype was seen more than once but under ten times. CDR3 DNA sequence: TGCAGTGCTAGCTTCCAGGAAGCTTTCTTT. Translation: CSASFQEAFF. The chain joins TRBV20-1 to TRBJ1-1; the D is unclear. This CDR3 is built from 10 residues. The germline V gene encodes CDR1 DFQATT and CDR2 SNEGSKA (reference sequence). Trimming shortened V by 3 bases and J by 8 bases, and 7 bases separated the two germline ends.

This chain connects TRBV18 to TRBJ1-5; D remains unclear. The CDR3 has 14 residues. Germline loops: CDR1 KGHSH, CDR2 LQKENI. Trimming took 1 base from V and 10 from J, leaving 14 bases between them. The CDR3 sequence: CASSPRSGEVPQHF. Written as DNA, the CDR3 is TGTGCCAGCTCACCACGTAGCGGAGAAGTTCCCCAGCATTTT.

In this sample, this clonotype turned up a few times. The chain recombines TRBV6-5 with TRBJ2-2; D not resolved. Trimming removed 4 bases from V and 6 bases from J, with 15 bases in between. CDR3 length: 15 residues. The V gene's germline CDR1 is MNHEY and CDR2 SVGAGI. DNA for the CDR3: TGTGCCAGCAGTTCGAGCCCTACATGGCCCGGGGAGCTGTTTTTT. It encodes CASSSSPTWPGELFF.

The gene calls are TRBV9 and TRBJ2-1; 9 positions agree with TRBD2. J was trimmed by 10 bases and V by 0 bases; bases with no gene match: 8. The V gene's germline CDR1 is SGDLS and CDR2 YYNGEE. The CDR3 extends over 15 amino acids. CDR3 nucleotide sequence: TGTGCCAGCAGCGTAGTGGCTAGCGGGGACTGGGAGCAGTTCTTC. Translation gives CASSVVASGDWEQFF. The whole variable domain, filled in from reference TRBV9 and TRBJ2-1, reads DSGVTQTPKHLITATGQRVTLRCSPRSGDLSVYWYQQSLDQGLQFLIQYYNGEERAKGNILERFSAQQFPDLHSELNLSSLELGDSALYFCASSVVASGDWEQFFGPGTRLTVL.

This clonotype was counted only a few times. CDR3 nucleotide sequence: TGTGCCAGCAGAGCCGGACAGGGCTACGAGCAGTACTTC. Translation: CASRAGQGYEQYF. This chain uses TRBV2 with TRBJ2-7; 8 nucleotides agree with TRBD1. Germline loops: CDR1 SNHLY, CDR2 FYNNEI. CDR3 length equals 13 residues. V was pared by 6 bases and J by 3 bases, with 4 bases of the junction left unmatched.

This sequence joins TRBV12-3 or TRBV12-4 and TRBJ2-6, with D possibly matching TRBD2 (6 bases). The CDR3 totals 20 residues. Trimming stripped 6 bases from V and 0 bases from J, with 24 bases between. The CDR3 sequence: CASSTTTSWGVSSGANVLTF. The CDR3 region has the DNA TGTGCCAGCAGCACGACGACCTCATGGGGGGTAAGCTCTGGGGCCAACGTCCTGACTTTC.